This is a list of T cell receptor beta chains from one sample in a study of OX40 agonist ivuxolimab in advanced cancers. This table comes from immunoSEQ multiplex PCR, and its TCRdb copy is limited to in-frame clones, with some not included. The data contain about 70,000 clones, less than 90% of them seen just once; the ten biggest clones take up 10% to 15%. The sample was CD4+ or CD8+ T cells sorted from blood, taken in a trial of the OX40 agonist ivuxolimab. The receptors come from an adult with an advanced solid tumor such as melanoma, head and neck, liver or kidney cancer. CDR3s leave out the opening cysteine and the closing phenylalanine or tryptophan.

J	V	CDR3
TRBJ1-2	TRBV11-3	ASSLEGFGGYT
NA	TRBV7-9	ASNTDRRYEQY
TRBJ2-1	TRBV7-9	ASSFLPTSPYNEQF
TRBJ2-7	TRBV19	ASSIIWTGVHEQY
TRBJ1-5	TRBV5-1	ASSASYEGQPQH
TRBJ1-1	TRBV6-1	ASSPFPEAF
TRBJ1-3	TRBV7-9	ASSLVGADTIY
TRBJ1-2	TRBV10-3	AISERVADGYT
TRBJ2-7	TRBV7-9	ASSLAVGQSAYEQY
TRBJ2-3	TRBV5-1	ASSLNWDTQY
TRBJ2-5	TRBV5-1	ASSGGSSETQY
TRBJ2-7	TRBV7-9	ASSSTGTYEQY
TRBJ2-7	TRBV9	ASSEGQGIYYEQY
TRBJ2-7	TRBV7-3	ASSLTGTAYEQY
TRBJ2-5	TRBV7-2	ASSSDQGTQY
TRBJ2-6	TRBV2	ASRGEGMWANVLT
TRBJ2-6	TRBV30	AWGRGPGANVLT
TRBJ2-7	TRBV5-5	ASSLVQNAYEQY
TRBJ2-7	TRBV6-5	ASSSPGTGSYEQY
TRBJ2-3	TRBV20-1	SARVDTQY
TRBJ2-3	TRBV7-9	ASSLAGAGDTQY
TRBJ2-3	TRBV27	ASHSAGTGSTDTQY
TRBJ2-2	TRBV12-5	ASGLGQGIGELF
TRBJ2-2	TRBV19	ASSMGPNTGELF
TRBJ2-2	TRBV9	ASSPNTGELF
TRBJ2-2	TRBV5-1	ASSLRPVTKDTGELF
TRBJ2-3	TRBV6-5	ASTGGSGSTDTQY
TRBJ2-7	TRBV9	ASSVEGLNYEQY
TRBJ1-3	TRBV18	ASSPNTGRVNTIY
TRBJ1-5	TRBV28	ASSPGTGGNQPQH
TRBJ2-1	TRBV10-1	ASSERADGYNEQF
TRBJ2-1	TRBV2	ASKKGGPVDEQF
TRBJ1-2	TRBV7-6	ASSEGYGYT
TRBJ2-1	TRBV27	ASGASGRSDEQF
TRBJ2-3	TRBV27	ASSLDSSTDTQY
TRBJ1-1	TRBV5-1	ASSLNAAGDTEAF
TRBJ1-1	TRBV13	ASSLRATGRGFTMNTEAF
TRBJ1-3	TRBV10-2	ASSLSEGGTGNTIY
TRBJ2-7	TRBV28	ASSPRTAAYEQY
TRBJ1-1	TRBV19	ASQPLSRAVNTEAF
TRBJ2-1	TRBV6-1	ASSQGGEQF
TRBJ1-5	TRBV9	ASSPESSNQPQH
TRBJ2-5	TRBV10-3	AISDVGEQETQY
TRBJ2-1	TRBV29-1	SAARGTSGPSYNEQF
NA	TRBV28	ASSQELTGYEQY
TRBJ2-5	TRBV5-1	ASSLASWETQY
TRBJ2-2	TRBV5-5	ASRLGLAFGGELF
TRBJ2-3	TRBV5-6	ASSLVPGQSTDTQY
TRBJ1-1	TRBV5-4	ADAAGGVGTEAF
TRBJ2-7	TRBV18	ASSPSVSYEQY
TRBJ2-1	TRBV7-8	ASSFSGTGGEGEQF
TRBJ1-1	TRBV27	ASRGQATEAF
TRBJ2-7	TRBV29-1	SVETGHEQY
TRBJ1-5	TRBV7-2	ASSLGMEGGPQH
TRBJ2-4	TRBV9	ASSVEGQGHIQY
TRBJ1-3	TRBV6-6	ASSYPAGGIGNTIY
TRBJ2-7	TRBV7-6	ASSERLAGGISSYEQY
TRBJ2-5	TRBV30	AWSVRGTLGTQY
TRBJ2-3	TRBV5-1	ASSLQRIGGATDTQY